The rows below give T cell receptor beta chains drawn from one sample of a study of breast tumors, draining lymph nodes, adjacent tissues. From the multiplex PCR reads, TCRdb called clonotypes with MiXCR, one entry per CDR3 protein. The sample carries more than 15,000 distinct CDR3 sequences, approximately 57% recorded once. Sample: tumor-adjacent breast tissue. The receptors come from a female donor with breast cancer. Some clones in this sample may be carry-over from other donors' samples. Both conserved end residues are part of each CDR3. Each record gives: V gene, clone size, D gene, CDR3 length, J gene, CDR3 DNA, CDR3 protein. The D gene is left open where the match is weak. The size entry is marked missing in some rows and otherwise reads once, few, many or a size class.

TRBV5-5,many,.,14,TRBJ1-5,TGTGCCAGCAGCTTGGCGGCAGGGATTCAGCCCCAGCATTTT,CASSLAAGIQPQHF
TRBV4-3,many,TRBD2,17,TRBJ2-3,TGCGCCAGCAGCCAGTCCTACGGGGGGGCTCCCCCAGATACGCAGTATTTT,CASSQSYGGAPPDTQYF
TRBV29-1,medium-sized,.,14,TRBJ2-5,TGCAGCGTTGAACCCGGGGAAGACCAAGAGACCCAGTACTTC,CSVEPGEDQETQYF
TRBV5-1,once,.,14,TRBJ1-2,TGCGCCAGCAGCTCTGGGACATCTCTCTATGGCTACACCTTC,CASSSGTSLYGYTF
TRBV12-3/TRBV12-4,medium-sized,TRBD1,15,TRBJ1-5,TGTGCCAGCAGTTTAAGTGACAGGGGGCATCAGCCCCAGCATTTT,CASSLSDRGHQPQHF
TRBV19,.,.,12,TRBJ2-2,TGTGCCAGTAGTATATATACCGGGGAGCTGTTTTTT,CASSIYTGELFF
TRBV11-3,.,TRBD2,15,TRBJ2-1,TGTGCCAGCAGCTTTAACGGACTAGTTGGTTCTGAGCAGTTCTTC,CASSFNGLVGSEQFF
TRBV6-4,once,.,16,TRBJ1-4,TGTGCCAGCACTGACTACAGGGAGAAAGGTAGGGAAAAACTGTTTTTT,CASTDYREKGREKLFF
TRBV9,.,.,12,TRBJ1-2,TGTGCCAGCAGCGTACAGGGCTATGGCTACACCTTC,CASSVQGYGYTF
TRBV20-1,.,.,16,TRBJ1-6,TGCAGTGCTAGATTGGGGGCAGTATCTTCAAATTCACCCCTCCACTTT,CSARLGAVSSNSPLHF
TRBV14,medium-sized,.,16,TRBJ2-1,TGTGCCAGCAGCCAAGTTAAGGGGGGCTGGCACAATGAGCAGTTCTTC,CASSQVKGGWHNEQFF
TRBV20-1,.,.,13,TRBJ1-4,TGCAGTGCTAGGCGGGGAACTAATGAAAAACTGTTTTTT,CSARRGTNEKLFF
TRBV10-3,many,TRBD1,13,TRBJ1-1,TGTGCCATCAGTGATGGACAGGGGGAAGAAGCTTTCTTT,CAISDGQGEEAFF
TRBV2,once,.,13,TRBJ1-5,TGTGCCAGCAGTCCGGCGAGCAATCAGCCCCAGCATTTT,CASSPASNQPQHF
TRBV7-8,.,.,13,TRBJ2-2,TGTGCCAGCAGCCCACGTTGGGGCGGGGAGCTGTTTTTT,CASSPRWGGELFF
TRBV7-6,.,.,14,TRBJ1-6,TGTGCCAGCAGCCAATTACAGGGAGATTCACCCCTCCACTTT,CASSQLQGDSPLHF
TRBV25-1,.,.,16,TRBJ2-3,TGTGCCAGCAGTGAATACGACATTCCTAGCACAGATACGCAGTATTTT,CASSEYDIPSTDTQYF
TRBV9,.,.,14,TRBJ2-1,TGTGCCAGCAGCGTCGGCGGCTCCTACAATGAGCAGTTCTTC,CASSVGGSYNEQFF
TRBV7-8,.,.,14,TRBJ1-3,TGTGCCAGCAGCTTAGTGGGGGGTGGAAACACCATATATTTT,CASSLVGGGNTIYF
TRBV7-9,.,TRBD1,15,TRBJ2-1,TGTGCCAGCAGCTTATTAGGGGGCAGTTACAATGAGCAGTTCTTC,CASSLLGGSYNEQFF
TRBV2,.,TRBD2,15,TRBJ2-1,TGTGCCAGCAGTGAGGGGGGTAGCGGGACATTTGGGCAGTTCTTC,CASSEGGSGTFGQFF
TRBV7-2,medium-sized,TRBD1,15,TRBJ1-4,TGTGCCAGCAGCCCGACAGGGGGCGATCTGGGAAAACTGTTTTTT,CASSPTGGDLGKLFF
TRBV5-8,many,TRBD2,13,TRBJ2-2,TGTGCCAGCAGCTCGGGACTAGCCGGGGAGCTGTTTTTT,CASSSGLAGELFF
TRBV11-1,large,.,14,TRBJ2-7,TGTGCCAGCAGCCTTGAACGAGGGCTCTACGAGCAGTACTTC,CASSLERGLYEQYF
TRBV6-5,many,TRBD1,12,TRBJ2-3,TGTGCCAGCAGTCAGGGGGTAGGTACGCAGTATTTT,CASSQGVGTQYF
TRBV10-3,.,TRBD1,13,TRBJ1-2,TGTGCCAGCTCACCCGGGACAGATATGCCCTACACCTTC,CASSPGTDMPYTF
TRBV29-1,.,TRBD2,17,TRBJ2-3,TGCAGCGTTGAAGATTGGGGACTAGCGGGGGTAGGAGATACGCAGTATTTT,CSVEDWGLAGVGDTQYF
TRBV29-1,.,.,16,TRBJ2-5,TGCAGCGTTGAAGAGGGCCGGGGGCTATTTGGGGAGACCCAGTACTTC,CSVEEGRGLFGETQYF
TRBV6-2/TRBV6-3,.,TRBD2,13,TRBJ2-7,TGTGCCAGCAGTGGGACTAGCGTCTACGAGCAGTACTTC,CASSGTSVYEQYF
TRBV9,.,TRBD1,15,TRBJ1-2,TGTGCCAGCGGCCAAGAGGACAGGGGCGGTGATGGCTACACCTTC,CASGQEDRGGDGYTF
TRBV15,.,.,16,TRBJ1-5,TGTGCCACCAGCAGAGAAGGGGCAGGGAAGGATCAGCCCCAGCATTTT,CATSREGAGKDQPQHF
TRBV20-1,once,.,14,TRBJ2-7,TGCAGTGCTACCTACCCGGACAGCTCCTACGAGCAGTACTTC,CSATYPDSSYEQYF
TRBV29-1,.,TRBD1,12,TRBJ1-2,TGCAGCGTCTCCCAGGGGGACTATGGCTACACCTTC,CSVSQGDYGYTF